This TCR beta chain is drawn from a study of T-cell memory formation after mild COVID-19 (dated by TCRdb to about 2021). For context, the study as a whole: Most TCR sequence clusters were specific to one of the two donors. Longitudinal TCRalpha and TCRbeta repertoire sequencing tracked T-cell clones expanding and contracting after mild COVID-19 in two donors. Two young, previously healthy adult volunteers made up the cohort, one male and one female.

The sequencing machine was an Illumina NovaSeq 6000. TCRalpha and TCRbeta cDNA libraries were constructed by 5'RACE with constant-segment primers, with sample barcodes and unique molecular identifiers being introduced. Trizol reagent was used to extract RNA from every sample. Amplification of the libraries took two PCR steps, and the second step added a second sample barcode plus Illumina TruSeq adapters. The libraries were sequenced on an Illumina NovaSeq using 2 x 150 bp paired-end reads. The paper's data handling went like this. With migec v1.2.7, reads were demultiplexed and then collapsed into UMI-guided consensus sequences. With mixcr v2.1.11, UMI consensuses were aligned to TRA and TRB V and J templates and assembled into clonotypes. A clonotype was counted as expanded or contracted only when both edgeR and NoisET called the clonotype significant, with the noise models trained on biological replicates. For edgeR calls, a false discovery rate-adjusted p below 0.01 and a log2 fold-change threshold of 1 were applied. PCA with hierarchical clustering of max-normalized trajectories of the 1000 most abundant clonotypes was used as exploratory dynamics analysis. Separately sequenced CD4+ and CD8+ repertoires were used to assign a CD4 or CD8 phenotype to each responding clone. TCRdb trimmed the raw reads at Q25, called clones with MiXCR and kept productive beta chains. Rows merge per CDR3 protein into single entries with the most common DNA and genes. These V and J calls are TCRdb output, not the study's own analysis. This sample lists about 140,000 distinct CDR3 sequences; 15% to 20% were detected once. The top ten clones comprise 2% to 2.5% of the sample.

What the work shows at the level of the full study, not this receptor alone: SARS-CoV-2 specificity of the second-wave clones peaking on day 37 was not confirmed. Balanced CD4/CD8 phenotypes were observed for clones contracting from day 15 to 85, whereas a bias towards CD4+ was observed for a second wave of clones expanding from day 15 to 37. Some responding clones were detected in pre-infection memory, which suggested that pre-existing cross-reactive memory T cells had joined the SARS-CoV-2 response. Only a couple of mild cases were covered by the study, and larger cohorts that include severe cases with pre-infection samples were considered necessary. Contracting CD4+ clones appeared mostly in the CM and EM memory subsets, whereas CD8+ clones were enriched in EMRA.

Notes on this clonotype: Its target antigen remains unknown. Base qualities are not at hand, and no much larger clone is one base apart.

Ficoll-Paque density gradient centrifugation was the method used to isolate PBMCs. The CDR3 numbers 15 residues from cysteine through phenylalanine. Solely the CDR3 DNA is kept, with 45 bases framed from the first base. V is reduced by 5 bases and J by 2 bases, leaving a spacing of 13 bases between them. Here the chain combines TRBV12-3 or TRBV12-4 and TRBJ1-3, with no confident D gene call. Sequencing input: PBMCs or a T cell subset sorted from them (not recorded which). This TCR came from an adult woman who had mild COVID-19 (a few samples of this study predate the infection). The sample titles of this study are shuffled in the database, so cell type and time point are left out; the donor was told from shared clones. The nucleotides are TGTGCCAGCAGTCCCTGGCCGGGAGCTGGAAACACCATATATTTT. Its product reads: CASSPWPGAGNTIYF.